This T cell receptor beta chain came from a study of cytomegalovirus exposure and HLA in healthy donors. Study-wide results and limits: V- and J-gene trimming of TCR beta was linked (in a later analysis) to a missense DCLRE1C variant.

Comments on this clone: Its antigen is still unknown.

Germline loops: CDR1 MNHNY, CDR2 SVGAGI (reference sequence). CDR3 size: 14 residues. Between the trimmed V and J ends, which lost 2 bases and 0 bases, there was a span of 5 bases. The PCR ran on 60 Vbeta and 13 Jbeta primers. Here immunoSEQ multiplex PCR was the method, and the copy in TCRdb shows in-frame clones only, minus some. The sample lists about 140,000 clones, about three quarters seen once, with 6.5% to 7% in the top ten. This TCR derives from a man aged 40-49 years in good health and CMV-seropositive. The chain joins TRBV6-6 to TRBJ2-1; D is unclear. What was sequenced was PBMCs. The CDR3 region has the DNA TGTGCCAGCAGTTACGCCAGCTCCTACAATGAGCAGTTCTTC. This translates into CASSYASSYNEQFF.